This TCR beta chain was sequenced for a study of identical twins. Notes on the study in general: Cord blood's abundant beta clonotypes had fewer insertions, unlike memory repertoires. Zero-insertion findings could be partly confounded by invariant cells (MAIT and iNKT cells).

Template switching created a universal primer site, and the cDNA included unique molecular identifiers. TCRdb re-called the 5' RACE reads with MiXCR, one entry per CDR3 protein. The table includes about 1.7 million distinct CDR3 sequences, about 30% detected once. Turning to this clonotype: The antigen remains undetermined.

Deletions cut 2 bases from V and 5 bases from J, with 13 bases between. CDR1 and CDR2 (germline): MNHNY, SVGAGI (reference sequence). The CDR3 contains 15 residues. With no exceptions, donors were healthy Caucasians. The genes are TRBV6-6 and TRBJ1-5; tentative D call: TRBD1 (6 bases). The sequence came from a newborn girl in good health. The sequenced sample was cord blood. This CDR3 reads CASSYSLQGHQPQHF. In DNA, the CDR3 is TGTGCCAGCAGTTACAGTCTACAGGGACATCAGCCCCAGCATTTT.